This T cell receptor beta chain was documented in a study of blood T cell repertoires in COVID-19. Study at large: Donors in the United States, Italy and Spain gave samples during acute or convalescent COVID-19.

The CDR3 sequence is 14 residues long. Trimming removed 2 bases at V and 4 bases at J, with 12 bases between. Germline lookup yields CDR1 SGHNT and CDR2 YYREEE (reference sequence). Clinical history as reported by participants underpinned cohort assignment. Within 2 weeks of study entry, exposed participants had contacted a PCR-confirmed or clinician-diagnosed COVID-19 case. Data came from immunoSEQ multiplex PCR; TCRdb stores just in-frame clones and leaves some out. The sample records about 200,000 clones, roughly 84% being singletons. This sequence was found in a woman in her 30s who had been exposed to COVID-19. The chain uses TRBV5-4 and TRBJ2-5; TRBD1 might be the D (6 bases). Sequencing input: PBMCs or T cells enriched from blood (not recorded which). The CDR3 protein is CASSLVGRGETQYF. The CDR3 bases are TGTGCCAGCAGCTTAGTCGGCAGGGGAGAGACCCAGTACTTC.